This T cell receptor (beta chain) was profiled in a study of shared clonotypes between healthy human individuals. Subsets obtained from CD4+ cells comprised CD45RA+ naive and CD45RA-negative memory cells. Whole-study findings and limits: Only blood was sampled; tissue repertoires likely differ. Of the naive CD4 clonotypes, approximately 5% were shared across a handful of donors.

Every subset's genomic DNA went evenly onto several immunoSEQ plates. Method: immunoSEQ multiplex PCR; TCRdb's copy keeps in-frame clones and lacks some. The table lists some 1.5 million clones, under 99% of them singletons. In the case of this clone: Antigen: not known.

Germline assignment: CDR1 SEHNR and CDR2 FQNEAQ (reference sequence). The germline V and J ends were trimmed by 5 bases and 8 bases, with 19 bases remaining between them. This CDR3 is 15 amino acids long. The source is a man aged 25 to 40 in good health. The chain joins TRBV7-9 to TRBJ2-1; D may be TRBD2 (6 bases). Sequencing used naive CD4+ T cells sorted from blood. Specified subset: CD45RA+ positively selected. The chain's CDR3 is CASSRRELRVYEQFF. The CDR3 DNA follows: TGTGCCAGCAGCCGACGGGAGTTAAGGGTATATGAGCAGTTCTTC.